The 4 T cell receptor beta chains presented below share a single source sample, sequenced in a study of CD8 T cells in ankylosing spondylitis. A single record per CDR3 protein comes from TCRdb applying MiXCR to the 5' RACE reads. The table shows about 250,000 distinct CDR3 sequences, with roughly 25% occurring only once. The sequencing input was blood, either unsorted or a sorted T cell fraction (not recorded which). The receptors stem from a male donor with ankylosing spondylitis or in good health (not recorded which).

The CDR3 loop is CSVVGQGLTEAFF. In nucleotides, the CDR3 is TGCAGCGTTGTAGGTCAGGGGCTCACTGAAGCTTTCTTT. J is TRBJ1-1 and V is TRBV29-1; tentatively, D is TRBD1 (6 bases). The CDR3 is 13 amino acids. V lost 4 bases, J lost 4 bases, and 13 bases lay in between. Germline assignment: CDR1 SQVTM and CDR2 ANQGSEA.

Ten or more counts support this clonotype. This chain connects TRBV28 to TRBJ1-2; D gene ambiguous. There are 15 residues in the CDR3. The V gene's germline CDR1 is MDHEN and CDR2 SYDVKM. Deletions cut 2 bases from V and 6 bases from J, with 16 bases between. CDR3 sequence reads: CASSLGGASRNGYTF. The CDR3 DNA follows: TGTGCCAGCAGTTTAGGTGGCGCATCTCGGAATGGCTACACCTTC.

The chain uses TRBV12-3 or TRBV12-4 and TRBJ2-7; D may be TRBD1 (6 bases). The CDR3 totals 12 residues. Trimming removed 6 bases from V and 6 bases from J, with 12 bases in between. Here the CDR3 reads CASRGAAAEQYF. DNA for the CDR3: TGTGCCAGCAGGGGGGCCGCGGCCGAGCAGTACTTC.

This clonotype came up a few times. V usage is TRBV12-3 or TRBV12-4 and J usage is TRBJ2-5, with 7 bases identical to TRBD2. The trim removed 7 bases at V and 3 bases at J, leaving 8 bases unmatched. The CDR3 is 14 residues long. The chain's CDR3 is CASMDNAGEETQYF. DNA for the CDR3: TGTGCCAGCATGGATAATGCGGGGGAAGAGACCCAGTACTTC.